This T cell receptor beta chain was recovered during a study of T cells in localized non-small cell lung cancer. Some clones are missing from TCRdb's copy, which holds only in-frame ones; the method was immunoSEQ multiplex PCR. The sample has almost 35,000 clones, 93% seen once. The germline V gene encodes CDR1 SGHAT and CDR2 FQNNGV. The germline V and J ends were trimmed by 2 bases and 1 base, with 11 bases remaining between them. This CDR3 is 15 amino acids long. Concerning this clone itself: Its antigen is still unknown.

Findings of the study overall: Investigators sequenced only a single tumor region, leaving heterogeneity possible.

The starting material was peripheral blood, obtained before any cancer treatment. The sequence was collected from a female donor of 60 years or more with stage I lung adenocarcinoma. The chain recombines TRBV11-2 with TRBJ2-5, with D unresolved. The CDR3 loop reads CASSLSSGSQETQYF. In nucleotides, the CDR3 is TGTGCCAGCAGCTTATCCTCTGGCAGCCAAGAGACCCAGTACTTC.